The 14 T cell receptor beta chains below all came from one sample that was sequenced in a study of T cell responses to AZD1222 COVID-19 vaccine. Here immunoSEQ multiplex PCR was the method, and the copy in TCRdb shows in-frame clones only, minus some. This sample has over 150,000 clones, with about 90% found just once. The specimen comprised peripheral blood, sampled on day 0 of MenACWY control vaccination. Receptors originate from an adult in good health.

V gene TRBV7-2 combines with J gene TRBJ1-2; 9 nucleotides match TRBD1. V gave up 2 bases and J gave up 8 bases; unmatched junction bases: 6. This CDR3 region has 14 residues. CDR1 is SGHTA and CDR2 is FQGNSA in the germline V gene. The CDR3 loop reads CASSLKQGARGYTF. CDR3 sequence (DNA): TGTGCCAGCAGCTTAAAACAGGGGGCGCGGGGCTACACCTTC.

CDR3 residues: CASSLGDRVGTLAGELFF. CDR3 coding DNA: TGTGCCAGCAGCTTAGGGGACAGGGTTGGGACTTTGGCCGGGGAGCTGTTTTTT. V and J are TRBV13 and TRBJ2-2, with 8 positions matching TRBD1. The V and J ends lost 0 bases and 6 bases, in that order; junction bases with no gene match: 12. Germline lookup yields CDR1 PRHDT and CDR2 FYEKMQ (reference sequence). This CDR3 is 18 amino acids long.

This rearrangement joins TRBV7-2 to TRBJ2-7; 7 bases map to TRBD1. V lost 5 bases to trimming and J lost 7 bases; unmatched junction nucleotides: 11. The CDR3 extends over 14 amino acids. The germline gives CDR1 SGHTA, CDR2 FQGNSA. The CDR3 DNA reads TGTGCCAGCAGCCAAGTAGATACAGGGGTTGAGCAGTACTTC. Amino acid sequence: CASSQVDTGVEQYF.

This clone was observed a single time. The rearrangement uses TRBV27 and TRBJ2-7; TRBD1 is a possible D gene (5 bases). This CDR3 is built from 13 residues. Germline-derived CDR1 and CDR2 are MNHEY and SMNVEV (reference sequence). V was trimmed by 8 bases and J by 1 base, leaving 12 bases between them. The CDR3 coding sequence is TGTGCCAGCGGGGCGGACGGGTCCTACGAGCAGTACTTC. This gives the protein CASGADGSYEQYF.

The chain links TRBV11-2 to TRBJ2-1; TRBD2 aligns across 7 bases. The CDR3 sequence is 17 residues long. The V gene end was trimmed by 5 bases and the J gene end by 6 bases; junction bases not matched to a gene: 16. Germline assignment: CDR1 SGHAT and CDR2 FQNNGV. The CDR3 protein is CASSKWNWNSGSNEQFF. The DNA of the CDR3 is TGTGCCAGCAGCAAATGGAACTGGAATAGCGGGTCCAATGAGCAGTTCTTC.

The J gene is TRBJ2-1, the V gene TRBV18, with D tentatively TRBD1 or TRBD2 (5 bases each). Germline CDR1 reads KGHSH; CDR2 reads LQKENI. Trimming shortened V by 4 bases and J by 0 bases, and 10 bases separated the two germline ends. CDR3 length: 15 amino acids. The CDR3 coding sequence is TGTGCCAGCTCACGGGACCAGAGCTCCTACAATGAGCAGTTCTTC. Encoded protein: CASSRDQSSYNEQFF.

This chain links TRBV19 with TRBJ2-6; TRBD1 aligns across 9 bases. Germline V gene data show CDR1 as LNHDA and CDR2 as SQIVND (reference sequence). CDR3 size: 17 residues. V was pared by 5 bases and J by 3 bases, with 8 bases of the junction left unmatched. The CDR3, as DNA: TGTGCCAGTAGTTCCCAACAGGGGGCGCATGGGGCCAACGTCCTGACTTTC. Its protein is CASSSQQGAHGANVLTF.

The chain uses TRBV5-1 and TRBJ2-3, with 10 nucleotides matching TRBD1. The length of the CDR3 is 16 residues. The trim removed 4 bases at V and 5 bases at J, leaving 10 bases unmatched. From germline, CDR1 is SGHRS and CDR2 YFSETQ. DNA of the CDR3: TGCGCCAGCAGCGACCAAGACAGGGGGCAGGGAGATACGCAGTATTTT. Its protein is CASSDQDRGQGDTQYF.

The chain employs TRBV29-1 and TRBJ2-1, with 16 bases matching TRBD2. Losses at the gene ends were 5 bases for V and 6 bases for J; bases not matched to a gene: 10. Germline V gene data show CDR1 as SQVTM and CDR2 as ANQGSEA. CDR3 length: 17 amino acids. CDR3 amino acids: CSVRGTSGRAIGNEQFF. The CDR3 region has the DNA TGCAGCGTTCGCGGGACTAGCGGGAGGGCAATTGGCAATGAGCAGTTCTTC.

This clone appeared once. The chain has TRBV10-3 and TRBJ1-1; 7 bases are a match to TRBD1. Germline V gives CDR1 ENHRY, CDR2 SYGVKD. V dropped 3 bases and J dropped 3; count of bases not matched to a gene: 4. This CDR3 is built from 14 residues. The chain's CDR3 is CAISDRQGYTEAFF. Here the CDR3 DNA reads TGTGCCATCAGTGATCGACAGGGTTACACTGAAGCTTTCTTT.

The gene calls are TRBV6-2 or TRBV6-3 and TRBJ1-1; maybe TRBD1 (5 bases). V lost 1 base to trimming and J lost 1 base, with 16 bases between them. Germline-derived CDR1 and CDR2 are MNHEY and SVGEGT. The CDR3 extends over 17 amino acids. The CDR3 coding sequence is TGTGCCAGCAGTTACTTCTTTCTTAAGGACACGAACACTGAAGCTTTCTTT. Its protein product is CASSYFFLKDTNTEAFF.

This rearrangement joins TRBV5-6 to TRBJ1-1; D not certain. V lost 5 bases and J 4 bases, leaving 18 bases between the germline ends. The CDR3 covers 15 residues. CDR1 and CDR2 from the germline V gene are SGHDT and YYEEEE. CDR3 in DNA: TGTGCCAGCAGTCCGCAGGCTGGTGGAGGCACTGAAGCTTTCTTT. It codes for CASSPQAGGGTEAFF.

The chain links TRBV28 to TRBJ2-7; possible D gene TRBD1, 7 bases. The CDR3 loop spans 16 amino acids. Trimming took 3 bases from V and 4 from J, leaving 19 bases between them. The V gene's germline CDR1 is MDHEN and CDR2 SYDVKM. This chain's CDR3 is CASSFEEGAGSYEQYF. DNA of the CDR3: TGTGCCAGCAGTTTTGAGGAGGGGGCAGGAAGTTACGAGCAGTACTTC.

The chain has TRBV6-5 and TRBJ2-3; TRBD2 agrees at 7 bases. Germline V gene data show CDR1 as MNHEY and CDR2 as SVGAGI. V dropped 7 bases and J dropped 4; count of bases not matched to a gene: 5. The CDR3 is 13 amino acids. CDR3: CASTRGGPDTQYF. In DNA, the CDR3 is TGTGCCAGCACCCGGGGAGGGCCAGATACGCAGTATTTT.